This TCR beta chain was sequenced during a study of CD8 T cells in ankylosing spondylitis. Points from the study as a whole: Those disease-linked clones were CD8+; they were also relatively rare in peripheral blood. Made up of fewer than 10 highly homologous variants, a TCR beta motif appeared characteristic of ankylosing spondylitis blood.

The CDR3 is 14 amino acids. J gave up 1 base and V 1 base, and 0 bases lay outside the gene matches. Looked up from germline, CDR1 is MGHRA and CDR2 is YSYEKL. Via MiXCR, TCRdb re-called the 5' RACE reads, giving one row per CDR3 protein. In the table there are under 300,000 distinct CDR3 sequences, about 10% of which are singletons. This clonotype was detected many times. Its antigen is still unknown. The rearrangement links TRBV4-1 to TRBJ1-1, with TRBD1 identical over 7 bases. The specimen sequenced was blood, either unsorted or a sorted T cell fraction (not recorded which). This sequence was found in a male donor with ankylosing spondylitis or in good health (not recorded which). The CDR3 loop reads CASSQGQGNTEAFF. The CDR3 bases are TGCGCCAGCAGCCAAGGACAGGGGAACACTGAAGCTTTCTTT.